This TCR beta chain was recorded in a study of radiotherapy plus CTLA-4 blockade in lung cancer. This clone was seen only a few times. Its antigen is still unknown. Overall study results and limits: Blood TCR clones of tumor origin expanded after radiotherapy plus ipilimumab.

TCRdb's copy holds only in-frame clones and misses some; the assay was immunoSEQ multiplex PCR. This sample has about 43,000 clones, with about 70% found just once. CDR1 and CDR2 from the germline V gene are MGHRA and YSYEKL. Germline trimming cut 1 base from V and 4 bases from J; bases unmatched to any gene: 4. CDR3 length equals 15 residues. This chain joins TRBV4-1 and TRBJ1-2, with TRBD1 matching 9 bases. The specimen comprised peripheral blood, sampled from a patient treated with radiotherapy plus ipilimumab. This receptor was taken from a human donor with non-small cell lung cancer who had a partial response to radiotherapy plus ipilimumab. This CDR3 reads CASSQGTGEIYGYTF. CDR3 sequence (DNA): TGCGCCAGCAGCCAAGGGACAGGGGAGATCTATGGCTACACCTTC.